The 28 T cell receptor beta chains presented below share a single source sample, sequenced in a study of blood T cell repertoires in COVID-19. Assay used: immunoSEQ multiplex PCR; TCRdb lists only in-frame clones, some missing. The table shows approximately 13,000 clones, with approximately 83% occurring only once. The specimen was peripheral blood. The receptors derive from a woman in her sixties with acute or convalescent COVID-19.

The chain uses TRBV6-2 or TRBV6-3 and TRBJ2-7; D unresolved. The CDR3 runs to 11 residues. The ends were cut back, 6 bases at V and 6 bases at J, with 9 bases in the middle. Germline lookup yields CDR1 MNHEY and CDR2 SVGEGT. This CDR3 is CASSPGVEQYF. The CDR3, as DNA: TGTGCCAGCAGCCCCGGAGTCGAGCAGTACTTC.

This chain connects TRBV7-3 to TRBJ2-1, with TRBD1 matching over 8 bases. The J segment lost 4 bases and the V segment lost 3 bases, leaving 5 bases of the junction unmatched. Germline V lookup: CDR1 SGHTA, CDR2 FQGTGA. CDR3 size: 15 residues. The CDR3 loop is CASSLTGVNYNEQFF. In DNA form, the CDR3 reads TGTGCCAGCAGCTTGACAGGGGTTAATTACAATGAGCAGTTCTTC.

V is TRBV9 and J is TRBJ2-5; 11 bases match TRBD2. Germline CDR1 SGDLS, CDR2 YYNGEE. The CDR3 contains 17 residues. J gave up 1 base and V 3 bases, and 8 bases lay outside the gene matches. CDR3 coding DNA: TGTGCCAGCAGCGCCCAGGCTAGCGGGGGGTTCCAAGAGACCCAGTACTTC. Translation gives CASSAQASGGFQETQYF.

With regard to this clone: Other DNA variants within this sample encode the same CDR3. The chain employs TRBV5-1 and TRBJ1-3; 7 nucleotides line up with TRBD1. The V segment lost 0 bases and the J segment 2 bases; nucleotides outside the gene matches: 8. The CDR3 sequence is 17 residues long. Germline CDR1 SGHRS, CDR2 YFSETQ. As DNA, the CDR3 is TGCGCCAGCAGCTTGGGACCCCCGACAGGGACTGGAAACACCATATATTTT. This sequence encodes CASSLGPPTGTGNTIYF.

The CDR3 protein is CASSYSTGGGGPQHF. The DNA of the CDR3 is TGTGCCAGCAGCTACTCAACAGGGGGTGGGGGACCCCAGCATTTT. V is TRBV4-2 and J is TRBJ1-5; 8 nucleotides agree with TRBD1. CDR1 LGHNA and CDR2 YNFKEQ come from the germline V gene. The CDR3 is made up of 15 amino acids. V gave up 5 bases and J gave up 10 bases; unmatched junction bases: 13.

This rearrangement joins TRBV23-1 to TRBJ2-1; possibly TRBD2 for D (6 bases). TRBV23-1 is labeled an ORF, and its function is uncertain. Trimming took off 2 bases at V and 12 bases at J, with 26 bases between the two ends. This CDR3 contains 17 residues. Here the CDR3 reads CASSQSLEGRKEMGQFF. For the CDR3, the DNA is TGCGCCAGCAGTCAAAGTCTGGAGGGCCGAAAGGAGATGGGGCAGTTCTTC.

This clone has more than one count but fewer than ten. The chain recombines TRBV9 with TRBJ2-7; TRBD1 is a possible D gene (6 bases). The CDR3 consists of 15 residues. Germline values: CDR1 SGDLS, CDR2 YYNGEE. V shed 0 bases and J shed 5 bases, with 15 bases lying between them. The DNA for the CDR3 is TGTGCCAGCAGCGTAGAGGCAACAGGGCTCGACGAGCAGTACTTC. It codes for CASSVEATGLDEQYF.

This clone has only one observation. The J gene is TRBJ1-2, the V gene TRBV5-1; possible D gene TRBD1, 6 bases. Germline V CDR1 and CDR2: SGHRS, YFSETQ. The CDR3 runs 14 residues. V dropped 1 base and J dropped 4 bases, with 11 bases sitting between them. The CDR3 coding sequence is TGCGCCAGCAGCTTGCAGTCACAGGGCTATGGCTACACCTTC. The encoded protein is CASSLQSQGYGYTF.

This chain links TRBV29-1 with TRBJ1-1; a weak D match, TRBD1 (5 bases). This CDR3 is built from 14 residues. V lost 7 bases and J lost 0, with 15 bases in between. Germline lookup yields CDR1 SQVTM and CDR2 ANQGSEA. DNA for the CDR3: TGCAGCGGTTCTTTGGGGCACCTGAACACTGAAGCTTTCTTT. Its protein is CSGSLGHLNTEAFF.

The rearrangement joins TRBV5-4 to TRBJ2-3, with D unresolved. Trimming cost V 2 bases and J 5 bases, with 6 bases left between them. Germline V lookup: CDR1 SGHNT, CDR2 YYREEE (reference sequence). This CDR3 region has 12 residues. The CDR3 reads CASSFPGDTQYF. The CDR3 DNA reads TGTGCCAGCAGCTTCCCCGGAGATACGCAGTATTTT. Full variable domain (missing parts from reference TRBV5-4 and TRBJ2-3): ETGVTQSPTHLIKTRGQQVTLRCSSQSGHNTVSWYQQALGQGPQFIFQYYREEENGRGNFPPRFSGLQFPNYSSELNVNALELDDSALYLCASSFPGDTQYFGPGTRLTVL.

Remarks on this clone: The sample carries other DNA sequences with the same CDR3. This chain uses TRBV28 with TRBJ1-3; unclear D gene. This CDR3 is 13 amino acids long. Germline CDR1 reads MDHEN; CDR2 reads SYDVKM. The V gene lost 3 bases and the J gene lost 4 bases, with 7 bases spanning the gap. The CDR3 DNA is TGTGCCAGCAGTTTTGGCTCCGGAAACACCATATATTTT. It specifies CASSFGSGNTIYF.

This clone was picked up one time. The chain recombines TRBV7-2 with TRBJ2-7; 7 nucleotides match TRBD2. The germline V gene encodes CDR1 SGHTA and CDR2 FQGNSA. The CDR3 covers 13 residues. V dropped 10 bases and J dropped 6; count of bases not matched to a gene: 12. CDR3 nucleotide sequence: TGTGCCAAGGTCACTAGCGTCGGTGGCGAGCAGTACTTC. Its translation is CAKVTSVGGEQYF.

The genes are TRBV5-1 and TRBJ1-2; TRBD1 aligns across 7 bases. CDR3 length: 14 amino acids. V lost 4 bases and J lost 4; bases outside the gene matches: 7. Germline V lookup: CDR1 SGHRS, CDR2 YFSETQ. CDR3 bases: TGCGCCAGCAGCCCCACGACAGGGCGCTATGGCTACACCTTC. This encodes CASSPTTGRYGYTF.

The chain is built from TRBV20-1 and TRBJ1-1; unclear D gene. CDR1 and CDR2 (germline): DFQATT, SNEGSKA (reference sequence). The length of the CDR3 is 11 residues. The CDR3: CSAEVGTEAFF. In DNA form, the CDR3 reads TGCAGCGCTGAGGTCGGCACTGAAGCTTTCTTT.

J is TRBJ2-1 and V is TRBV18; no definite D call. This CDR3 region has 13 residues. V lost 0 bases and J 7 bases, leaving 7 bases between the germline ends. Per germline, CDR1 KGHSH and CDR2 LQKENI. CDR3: CASSPPLSNEQFF. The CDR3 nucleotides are TGTGCCAGCTCACCACCCCTCAGTAATGAGCAGTTCTTC.

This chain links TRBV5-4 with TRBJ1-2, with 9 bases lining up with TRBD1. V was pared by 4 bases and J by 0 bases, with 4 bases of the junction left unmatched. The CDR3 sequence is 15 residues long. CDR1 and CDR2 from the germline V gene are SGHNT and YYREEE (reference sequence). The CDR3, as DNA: TGTGCCAGCAGCCTAGACAGGGGGACTAACTATGGCTACACCTTC. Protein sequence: CASSLDRGTNYGYTF. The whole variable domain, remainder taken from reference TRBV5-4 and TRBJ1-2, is ETGVTQSPTHLIKTRGQQVTLRCSSQSGHNTVSWYQQALGQGPQFIFQYYREEENGRGNFPPRFSGLQFPNYSSELNVNALELDDSALYLCASSLDRGTNYGYTFGSGTRLTVV.

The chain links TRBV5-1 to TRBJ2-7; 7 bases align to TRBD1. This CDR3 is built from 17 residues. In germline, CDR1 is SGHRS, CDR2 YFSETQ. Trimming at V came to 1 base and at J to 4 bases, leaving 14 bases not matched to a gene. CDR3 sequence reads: CASSLLPGVGGDYEQYF. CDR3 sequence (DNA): TGCGCCAGCAGCTTGCTCCCTGGCGTAGGGGGCGATTACGAGCAGTACTTC. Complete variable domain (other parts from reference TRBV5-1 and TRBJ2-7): KAGVTQTPRYLIKTRGQQVTLSCSPISGHRSVSWYQQTPGQGLQFLFEYFSETQRNKGNFPGRFSGRQFSNSRSEMNVSTLELGDSALYLCASSLLPGVGGDYEQYFGPGTRLTVT.

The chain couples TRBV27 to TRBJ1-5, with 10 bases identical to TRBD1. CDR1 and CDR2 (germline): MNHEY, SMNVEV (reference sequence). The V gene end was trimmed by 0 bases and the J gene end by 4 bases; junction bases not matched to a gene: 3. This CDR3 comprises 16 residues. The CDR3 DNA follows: TGTGCCAGCAGTTTATCGGGACAGGGGCAAAATCAGCCCCAGCATTTT. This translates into CASSLSGQGQNQPQHF.

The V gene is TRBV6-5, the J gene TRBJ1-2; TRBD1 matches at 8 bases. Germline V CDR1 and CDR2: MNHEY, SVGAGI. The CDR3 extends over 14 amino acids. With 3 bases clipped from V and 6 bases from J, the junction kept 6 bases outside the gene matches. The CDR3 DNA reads TGTGCCAGCAGTTATGGACAGGGAAGGAATGGCTACACCTTC. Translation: CASSYGQGRNGYTF.

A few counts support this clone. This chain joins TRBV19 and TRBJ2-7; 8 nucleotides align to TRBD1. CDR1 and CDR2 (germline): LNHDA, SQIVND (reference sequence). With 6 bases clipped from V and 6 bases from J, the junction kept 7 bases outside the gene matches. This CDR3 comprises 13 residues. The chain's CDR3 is CASRRQGFGEQYF. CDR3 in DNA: TGTGCCAGTAGGCGACAGGGGTTTGGCGAGCAGTACTTC. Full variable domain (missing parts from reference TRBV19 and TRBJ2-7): DGGITQSPKYLFRKEGQNVTLSCEQNLNHDAMYWYRQDPGQGLRLIYYSQIVNDFQKGDIAEGYSVSREKKESFPLTVTSAQKNPTAFYLCASRRQGFGEQYFGPGTRLTVT.

CDR3 DNA sequence: TGCGCCAGCAGCCATTTACTAGCGGGAGGCTACAATGAGCAGTTCTTC. It codes for CASSHLLAGGYNEQFF. The V gene is TRBV4-3, the J gene TRBJ2-1; 12 bases are shared with TRBD2. This CDR3 contains 16 residues. Germline trimming cut 3 bases from V and 3 bases from J; bases unmatched to any gene: 3. From germline, CDR1 is LGHNA and CDR2 YSLEER.

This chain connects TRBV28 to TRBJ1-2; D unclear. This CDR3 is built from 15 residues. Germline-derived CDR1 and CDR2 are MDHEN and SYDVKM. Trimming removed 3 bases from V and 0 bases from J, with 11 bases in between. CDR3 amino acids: CASSLGRFANYGYTF. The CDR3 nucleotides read TGTGCCAGCAGTTTGGGCAGGTTCGCTAACTATGGCTACACCTTC.

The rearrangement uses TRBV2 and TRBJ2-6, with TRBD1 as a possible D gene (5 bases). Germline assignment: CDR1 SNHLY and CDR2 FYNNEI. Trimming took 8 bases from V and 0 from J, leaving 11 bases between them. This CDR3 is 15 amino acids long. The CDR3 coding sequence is TGTGCCAGCGAGTCAGGGTTCTCTGGGGCCAACGTCCTGACTTTC. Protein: CASESGFSGANVLTF. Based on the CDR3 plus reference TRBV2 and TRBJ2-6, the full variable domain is EPEVTQTPSHQVTQMGQEVILRCVPISNHLYFYWYRQILGQKVEFLVSFYNNEISEKSEIFDDQFSVERPDGSNFTLKIRSTKLEDSAMYFCASESGFSGANVLTFGAGSRLTVL.

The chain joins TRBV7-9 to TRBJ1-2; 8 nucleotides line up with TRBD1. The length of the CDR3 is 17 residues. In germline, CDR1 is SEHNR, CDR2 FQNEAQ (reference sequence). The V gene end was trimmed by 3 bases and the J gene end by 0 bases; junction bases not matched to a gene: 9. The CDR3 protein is CASSFRTGSWANYGYTF. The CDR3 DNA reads TGTGCCAGCAGCTTCCGGACAGGGAGTTGGGCTAACTATGGCTACACCTTC.

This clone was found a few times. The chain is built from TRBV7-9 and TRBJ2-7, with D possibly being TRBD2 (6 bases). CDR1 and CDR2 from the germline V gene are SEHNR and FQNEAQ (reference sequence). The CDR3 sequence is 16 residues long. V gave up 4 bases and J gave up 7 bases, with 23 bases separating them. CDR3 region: CASSSPRRGATGEQYF. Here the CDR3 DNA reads TGTGCCAGCAGCTCACCCCGGCGGGGAGCCACGGGGGAGCAGTACTTC.

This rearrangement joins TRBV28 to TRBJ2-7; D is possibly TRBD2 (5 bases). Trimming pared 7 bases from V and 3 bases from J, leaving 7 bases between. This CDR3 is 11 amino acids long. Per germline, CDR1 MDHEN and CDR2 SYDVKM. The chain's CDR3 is CASTTSYEQYF. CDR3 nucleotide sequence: TGTGCCAGCACTACTAGCTACGAGCAGTACTTC.

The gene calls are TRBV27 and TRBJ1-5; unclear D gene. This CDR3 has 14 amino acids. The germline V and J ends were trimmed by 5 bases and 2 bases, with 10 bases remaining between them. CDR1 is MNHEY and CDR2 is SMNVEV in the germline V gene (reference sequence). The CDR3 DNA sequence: TGTGCCAGCAGTCGGGGATTTGGCAATCAGCCCCAGCATTTT. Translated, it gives CASSRGFGNQPQHF.

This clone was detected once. CDR3 region: CASGLVPDGQGRAKNIQYF. For the CDR3, the DNA is TGTGCTAGTGGTTTGGTACCGGACGGACAGGGACGGGCCAAAAACATTCAGTACTTC. V and J are TRBV12-5 and TRBJ2-4; 8 nucleotides align to TRBD1. Germline CDR1 LGHNT, CDR2 FRNRAP. V shed 0 bases, J shed 1 base, and the junction held 11 bases outside the gene matches. CDR3 length: 19 amino acids. The full variable domain, rest sourced from reference TRBV12-5 and TRBJ2-4, is DARVTQTPRHKVTEMGQEVTMRCQPILGHNTVFWYRQTMMQGLELLAYFRNRAPLDDSGMPKDRFSAEMPDATLATLKIQPSEPRDSAVYFCASGLVPDGQGRAKNIQYFGAGTRLSVL.